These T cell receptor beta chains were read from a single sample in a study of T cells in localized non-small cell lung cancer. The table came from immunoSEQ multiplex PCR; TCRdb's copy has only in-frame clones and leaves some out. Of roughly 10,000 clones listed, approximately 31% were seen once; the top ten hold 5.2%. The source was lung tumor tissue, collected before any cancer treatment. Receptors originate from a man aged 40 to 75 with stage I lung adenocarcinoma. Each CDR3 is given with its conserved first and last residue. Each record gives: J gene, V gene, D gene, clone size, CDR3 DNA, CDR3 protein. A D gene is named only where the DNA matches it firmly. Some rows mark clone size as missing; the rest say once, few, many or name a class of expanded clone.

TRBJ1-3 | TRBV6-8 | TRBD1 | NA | TGTGCCAGCAGCGTGACAGGGGGCAAAGGAAACACCATATATTTT | CASSVTGGKGNTIYF
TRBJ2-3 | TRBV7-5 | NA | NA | TGTGCCAGCAGCTCTAGGACCCGAAGCACAGATACGCAGTATTTT | CASSSRTRSTDTQYF
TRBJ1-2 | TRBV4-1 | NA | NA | TGCGCCAGCAGCCAAGATGGACAGCCGACATATGGCTACACCTTC | CASSQDGQPTYGYTF
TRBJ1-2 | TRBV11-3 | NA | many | TGTGCCAGCAGCTTAGTACAGGAGCGGGATGGCTACACCTTC | CASSLVQERDGYTF
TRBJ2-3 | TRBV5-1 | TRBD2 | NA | TGCGCCAGCAGCTCCTCCTTACTAGCGGGGGGTCCGAATACGCAGTATTTT | CASSSSLLAGGPNTQYF
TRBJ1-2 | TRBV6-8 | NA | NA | TGTGCCAGCAGTGCGAAGGATTCAGGTGGCTACACCTTC | CASSAKDSGGYTF
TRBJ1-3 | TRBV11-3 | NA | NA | TGTGCCAGCAGCCGCGAACGTCCGAGCTCTGGAAACACCATATATTTT | CASSRERPSSGNTIYF
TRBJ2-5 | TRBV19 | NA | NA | TGTGCCAGTAGTCGGGCAGGGCGACAAGAGACCCAGTACTTC | CASSRAGRQETQYF
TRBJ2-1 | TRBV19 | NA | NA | TGTGCCAGTAGTATCCCCAGGGCACTCTACAATGAGCAGTTCTTC | CASSIPRALYNEQFF
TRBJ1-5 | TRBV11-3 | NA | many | TGTGCCAGCAGCTTGGGACAAACAGATCAGCCCCAGCATTTT | CASSLGQTDQPQHF
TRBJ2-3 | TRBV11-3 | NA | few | TGTGCCAGCAGCTTAGGTTCTTCTAGCACAGATACGCAGTATTTT | CASSLGSSSTDTQYF
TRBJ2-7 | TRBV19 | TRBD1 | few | TGTGCCAGTAGTATAGGCACAGGGGTCACCTACGAGCAGTACTTC | CASSIGTGVTYEQYF
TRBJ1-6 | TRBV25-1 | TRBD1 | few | TGTGCCAGCAGTGGGACAGGGTACGATTCACCCCTCCACTTT | CASSGTGYDSPLHF
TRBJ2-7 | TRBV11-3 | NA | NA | TGTGCCAGCAGCTTAGTAGATTCGGCTTCCTACGAGCAGTACTTC | CASSLVDSASYEQYF
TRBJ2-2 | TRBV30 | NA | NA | TGTGCCTGGAAGTGGGGCCTTTCCACCGGGGAGCTGTTTTTT | CAWKWGLSTGELFF
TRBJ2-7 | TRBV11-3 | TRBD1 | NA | TGTGCCAGCAGCCGATTGACCGGAGGACAGGGATTGAGGGAGCAGTACTTC | CASSRLTGGQGLREQYF